Below, one T cell receptor (beta chain) is given with its context. Its antigen target is currently unknown. No base quality values were provided; no much bigger clone lies one nucleotide off. This sample is drawn from a study of cytomegalovirus exposure and HLA in healthy donors (TCRdb year 2017). With respect to the entire study: According to a later analysis, the 120 or so validation repertoires were produced on the same platform as the 666 repertoires of the first cohort. The study was designed to test whether signatures of past pathogen exposure could be identified by cataloging public T cell receptors. Besides the first cohort of 550 to 750 subjects, a separate validation cohort made up of roughly 120 different subjects was used. The study combined high-throughput TCR immunosequencing, statistical association of individual TCRs with disease status, and machine learning to predict cytomegalovirus infection status.

General findings and caveats noted by the study authors: The validation cohort had no HLA typing available for a later analysis, so co-occurrence within that cohort was assessed over all 130 or so repertoires. Most TCR sequences were seen in very few donors, while some public TCRs were found in many individuals. The classifier was reported to diagnose cytomegalovirus status with high specificity and sensitivity in both the original and validation cohorts. The authors suggested that the approach could potentially be extended to other disease states and immunological phenotypes. A later analysis found that TCRs clustered in the first cohort also tended to co-occur in the 110 or so validation repertoires, with more than 90% of cluster scores above 0. A total of 150 to 200 TCR beta chains were listed by the study as associated with cytomegalovirus. A few of the identified cytomegalovirus-associated TCR beta chains were confirmed in vitro to be specific for cytomegalovirus antigens.

To prepare the library, the immunoSEQ multiplex PCR assay was applied. The authors' analysis ran thus. A statistical classification framework was developed to diagnose cytomegalovirus status using the catalog of TCR beta chain sequences. What TCRdb holds here is the immuneACCESS table cut down to in-frame rearrangements. Part of the clones is not present; checked against another copy, under half of the missing clones reflect an unresolved V gene, and the others are unexplained. For V, J and clone size, that table is used; D and trimming come from the DNA. For this sample there are about 140,000 clones; about 90% appear just once. Under 3% of the sample lies in the top ten. Separate from the roughly 630-subject first cohort, the validation cohort of roughly 120 subjects was the group to which the donors belonged. The germline V gene supplies CDR1 SGHRS and CDR2 YFSETQ. CDR3 length: 14 amino acids, cysteine to phenylalanine. This entry keeps only the CDR3 DNA: 42 bases, framed from base 1. The junction carries 11 bases between V and J, which are trimmed by 4 bases and 6 bases respectively.

This sequence was found in a man in his late teens or twenties in good health and CMV-seronegative. The sample taken for sequencing was PBMCs. The rearrangement joined TRBV5-1 to TRBJ1-6, with no confidently assigned D gene. The CDR3 region: CASSRGEPNSPLHF. The nucleotides read TGCGCCAGCAGCCGGGGAGAGCCTAATTCACCCCTCCACTTT.